This TCR beta chain is from a study of regulatory T cells in long-lasting Graves disease. Study-wide results and caveats: TRBV28, TRBJ1-2 and TRBJ2-5 emerged as the favored segments in persistent disease. Persistent Graves' patients showed less TCR diversity than newly diagnosed ones.

Time point given: newly diagnosed GD, antithyroid drugs for less than 3 months. PBMC RNA served as the TCR library source. The germline gives CDR1 SGHVS, CDR2 FNYEAQ. J gave up 8 bases and V 0 bases, and 6 bases lay outside the gene matches. This CDR3 has 15 residues. Concerning this clonotype itself: Its antigen is unknown.

Libraries of TCR beta came from iRepertoire HTBI primers plus Arm-PCR of CDR3 regions. TCRdb itself ran the multiplex PCR reads through MiXCR, one entry per CDR3 protein. The repertoire holds around 420,000 distinct CDR3 sequences, approximately 16% seen once, with about 7.6% in the top ten. This same sample was also part of a study on T cells in Graves' hyperthyroidism and ophthalmopathy. That work adds: The hyperthyroidism patients had all been newly diagnosed, and their disease duration was under 2 months. Their ages ranged from 18 to 65 years. Most clonotypes expanded in the thyroid (above 0.001) were also present in blood.

The material was peripheral blood mononuclear cells (PBMCs), obtained at new diagnosis, from a patient treated with antithyroid drugs. This clonotype was obtained from a woman in her forties with Graves disease. The chain is built from TRBV7-6 and TRBJ2-1; 8 nucleotides align to TRBD2. CDR3 bases: TGTGCCAGCAGCTTAGCAATGTCGGGGGGGTATGAGCAGTTCTTC. It codes for CASSLAMSGGYEQFF.